The 25 T cell receptor beta chains reported below all come from one sample, sequenced in a study of shared clonotypes between healthy human individuals. TCRdb keeps only in-frame clones here, not all; method: immunoSEQ multiplex PCR. The sample gives under 1,100,000 clones, 75% to 80% of which show up once; roughly 0.65% is in the top ten. Input material: memory CD4+ T cells from PBMCs. Noted subset: CD45RA-negative fraction. These receptors were taken from a man aged 18 to 29 in good health. Some clones in this sample may be carry-over from other donors' samples.

J is TRBJ2-2 and V is TRBV5-1, with 9 positions matching TRBD2. From germline, CDR1 is SGHRS and CDR2 YFSETQ. V was pared by 4 bases and J by 4 bases, with 2 bases of the junction left unmatched. The CDR3 length is 14 residues. The CDR3 loop reads CASSPTSGTGELFF. The CDR3 region has the DNA TGCGCCAGCAGCCCGACTAGCGGCACCGGGGAGCTGTTTTTT.

The J gene is TRBJ1-5, the V gene TRBV19; D gene unclear. Trimming took off 9 bases at V and 0 bases at J, with 15 bases between the two ends. Looked up from germline, CDR1 is LNHDA and CDR2 is SQIVND (reference sequence). CDR3 length equals 15 residues. CDR3 sequence reads: CASNRGPLSNQPQHF. The CDR3 bases are TGTGCCAGCAATCGGGGTCCTCTTAGCAATCAGCCCCAGCATTTT. The full variable domain, rest sourced from reference TRBV19 and TRBJ1-5, is DGGITQSPKYLFRKEGQNVTLSCEQNLNHDAMYWYRQDPGQGLRLIYYSQIVNDFQKGDIAEGYSVSREKKESFPLTVTSAQKNPTAFYLCASNRGPLSNQPQHFGDGTRLSIL.

This clone has a single count. The V gene is TRBV28, the J gene TRBJ1-2; D is possibly TRBD1 (6 bases). The CDR3 loop spans 13 amino acids. V gave up 2 bases and J gave up 8 bases, with 12 bases separating them. The germline gives CDR1 MDHEN, CDR2 SYDVKM. The DNA of the CDR3 is TGTGCCAGCAGTTTAGACGGGACAAGAGGCTACACCTTC. This codes for CASSLDGTRGYTF.

The rearrangement joins TRBV5-1 to TRBJ1-5, with 7 bases lining up with TRBD1. Per the germline V gene, CDR1 is SGHRS and CDR2 is YFSETQ. The CDR3 has 14 residues. The V gene end was trimmed by 1 base and the J gene end by 6 bases; junction bases not matched to a gene: 4. Written as DNA, the CDR3 is TGCGCCAGCAGCTTGACAGGGGAAGGTCAGCCCCAGCATTTT. Its translation is CASSLTGEGQPQHF.

Details on this clone: At one end, the junction sequence differs from germline, possibly due to a read error. Different DNA sequences within this sample yield the same CDR3. The chain links TRBV5-6 to TRBJ1-3, with D unresolved. Per the germline V gene, CDR1 is SGHDT and CDR2 is YYEEEE. The length of the CDR3 is 15 residues. In DNA form, the CDR3 reads TGTGCCAGCAGCTTGGGCCTGAGCTCTGGGAACACCATATATTTT. This gives the protein CASSLGLSSGNTIYF.

The chain is built from TRBV5-1 and TRBJ1-1; TRBD1 might be the D (5 bases). Germline values: CDR1 SGHRS, CDR2 YFSETQ. V was cut by 3 bases and J by 5 bases, with 17 bases left in between. The CDR3 is 15 residues long. The CDR3 DNA is TGCGCCAGCAGCTCCGGGACGGGGTCGGGGACTGAAGCTTTCTTT. Amino acids: CASSSGTGSGTEAFF. Drawing the rest from reference TRBV5-1 and TRBJ1-1, the complete variable domain is KAGVTQTPRYLIKTRGQQVTLSCSPISGHRSVSWYQQTPGQGLQFLFEYFSETQRNKGNFPGRFSGRQFSNSRSEMNVSTLELGDSALYLCASSSGTGSGTEAFFGQGTRLTVV.

The sample holds one count of this clone. The gene calls are TRBV11-1 and TRBJ2-3; D is undetermined. Per germline, CDR1 SGHAT and CDR2 FQDESV (reference sequence). Trimming pared 1 base from V and 2 bases from J, leaving 10 bases between. This CDR3 is 15 amino acids long. The CDR3 spells CASSLGLEATDTQYF. The CDR3 bases are TGTGCCAGCAGCTTAGGGCTAGAAGCCACAGATACGCAGTATTTT.

The gene calls are TRBV7-2 and TRBJ2-7; D is ambiguous. The germline V gene has CDR1 SGHTA and CDR2 FQGNSA. This CDR3 contains 14 residues. Trimming shortened V by 5 bases and J by 7 bases, and 18 bases separated the two germline ends. CDR3 residues: CASSLWGSYEEQYF. The DNA for the CDR3 is TGTGCCAGCAGCCTTTGGGGTTCGTACGAGGAGCAGTACTTC.

V gene TRBV5-1 combines with J gene TRBJ2-7, with 7 positions matching TRBD1. CDR1 is SGHRS and CDR2 is YFSETQ in the germline V gene. The CDR3 contains 15 residues. The ends lost 0 bases at V and 5 bases at J; junction bases unmatched: 8. The CDR3 region is CASSLGSHGTDEQYF. Written as DNA, the CDR3 is TGCGCCAGCAGCTTGGGCTCGCATGGGACAGACGAGCAGTACTTC.

The genes are TRBV7-2 and TRBJ2-2, with 12 bases identical to TRBD2. CDR3 length: 16 residues. Trimming cost V 3 bases and J 1 base; bases outside gene matches: 0. Germline CDR1 is SGHTA and CDR2 is FQGNSA. In DNA, the CDR3 is TGTGCCAGCAGCTTGGGACTAGCGGGGAACACCGGGGAGCTGTTTTTT. It encodes CASSLGLAGNTGELFF.

This clone occurred a few times. The sample carries other DNA sequences with the same CDR3. The chain has TRBV4-1 and TRBJ1-5; 9 bases are shared with TRBD1. V dropped 1 base and J dropped 1; count of bases not matched to a gene: 2. Germline V gene data show CDR1 as MGHRA and CDR2 as YSYEKL. The CDR3 covers 16 residues. The CDR3 region is CASSQGTGVSNQPQHF. The CDR3 DNA follows: TGCGCCAGCAGCCAAGGGACAGGGGTAAGCAATCAGCCCCAGCATTTT.

The chain uses TRBV5-4 and TRBJ2-2; 16 nucleotides line up with TRBD2. The CDR3 totals 16 residues. J gave up 8 bases and V 4 bases, and 5 bases lay outside the gene matches. CDR1 is SGHNT, CDR2 YYREEE, per germline (reference sequence). The CDR3 nucleotides are TGTGCCAGCAGCCCGGGACTAGCGGGAGGGCCGGGGGAGCTGTTTTTT. Its protein is CASSPGLAGGPGELFF.

A remark on this clone: The same CDR3 is also encoded by other DNA sequences in this sample. The chain links TRBV4-1 to TRBJ2-1, with 11 bases aligning to TRBD2. This CDR3 contains 16 residues. Losses at the gene ends were 1 base for V and 3 bases for J; bases not matched to a gene: 2. CDR1 and CDR2 (germline): MGHRA, YSYEKL. Here the CDR3 reads CASSQATSGGYNEQFF. CDR3 sequence (DNA): TGCGCCAGCAGCCAAGCTACTAGCGGGGGCTACAATGAGCAGTTCTTC.

This sequence joins TRBV7-3 and TRBJ2-1, with 7 positions matching TRBD2. CDR3 length: 13 residues. J gave up 7 bases and V 5 bases, and 5 bases lay outside the gene matches. The germline V gene has CDR1 SGHTA and CDR2 FQGTGA. The CDR3 DNA sequence: TGTGCCAGCAGCGGCAGCGGGAAGAATGAGCAGTTCTTC. The encoded protein is CASSGSGKNEQFF.

The DNA for the CDR3 is TGTGCCAGCAGTTATTCACTAGCGACGCGGGAGCAGTTCTTC. This codes for CASSYSLATREQFF. This chain joins TRBV6-5 and TRBJ2-1, with TRBD2 matching 7 bases. Germline lookup yields CDR1 MNHEY and CDR2 SVGAGI. V dropped 3 bases and J dropped 10; count of bases not matched to a gene: 9. The CDR3 covers 14 residues.

This clone showed up just once. V is TRBV5-4 and J is TRBJ1-1; D uncertain. CDR1 is SGHNT and CDR2 is YYREEE in the germline V gene (reference sequence). The ends were cut back, 5 bases at V and 2 bases at J, with 13 bases in the middle. This CDR3 comprises 14 residues. The CDR3 protein is CASRPEVSNTEAFF. CDR3 coding DNA: TGTGCCAGCAGACCTGAGGTCAGCAACACTGAAGCTTTCTTT.

The rearrangement joins TRBV9 to TRBJ1-4; weak D call: TRBD1 (5 bases). The CDR3 has 14 amino acids. Trimming removed 4 bases from V and 7 bases from J, with 14 bases in between. Germline lookup yields CDR1 SGDLS and CDR2 YYNGEE. CDR3: CASSQADTIEKLFF. In nucleotides, the CDR3 is TGTGCCAGCAGCCAGGCGGACACGATTGAAAAACTGTTTTTT.

V gene TRBV15 combines with J gene TRBJ2-7; 7 nucleotides agree with TRBD2. The CDR3 contains 15 residues. J gave up 5 bases and V 0 bases, and 7 bases lay outside the gene matches. Germline V gene data show CDR1 as LNHNV and CDR2 as YYDKDF (reference sequence). The CDR3 DNA reads as TGTGCCACCAGCAGAGATCTAGCGGACCCCCACGAGCAGTACTTC. Translated, it gives CATSRDLADPHEQYF.

This clone was observed once. The V call is TRBV28, the J call TRBJ1-1; D unresolved. This CDR3 has 12 amino acids. From germline, CDR1 is MDHEN and CDR2 SYDVKM. V lost 5 bases to trimming and J lost 11 bases, with 15 bases between them. DNA of the CDR3: TGTGCCAGCAGTCTCTCATCAACGCTGGCTTTCTTT. It codes for CASSLSSTLAFF.

This clone was counted only a few times. Other DNA sequences from this sample encode an identical CDR3 as well. The rearrangement links TRBV5-1 to TRBJ2-7; TRBD1 matches at 8 bases. CDR3 length: 13 amino acids. In germline, CDR1 is SGHRS, CDR2 YFSETQ. Trimming removed 4 bases from V and 6 bases from J; junction bases left unmatched: 6. The CDR3 protein is CASSPQGVVEQYF. DNA for the CDR3: TGCGCCAGCAGCCCACAGGGGGTAGTCGAGCAGTACTTC.

This clone was picked up a small number of times. The rearrangement uses TRBV6-1 and TRBJ1-1, with D maybe TRBD1 (5 bases). The CDR3 is 12 residues long. Trimming left V 8 bases short and J 5 bases short, with 12 bases between. Germline V lookup: CDR1 MNHNS, CDR2 SASEGT. The CDR3 protein is CASRGSWTEAFF. The CDR3 nucleotides are TGTGCCAGCCGGGGGTCGTGGACTGAAGCTTTCTTT.

V is TRBV7-3 and J is TRBJ2-3; D is uncertain. The CDR3 length is 14 residues. Per the germline V gene, CDR1 is SGHTA and CDR2 is FQGTGA. V was clipped by 5 bases and J by 0 bases, with 9 bases between them. CDR3 nucleotide sequence: TGTGCCAGCAGCGCGATTTATAGCACAGATACGCAGTATTTT. It is translated as CASSAIYSTDTQYF.

This clone was picked up a small number of times. The rearrangement links TRBV29-1 to TRBJ2-1; TRBD2 agrees at 9 bases. The CDR3 loop spans 14 amino acids. J gave up 6 bases and V 6 bases, and 9 bases lay outside the gene matches. CDR1 SQVTM and CDR2 ANQGSEA come from the germline V gene. The CDR3: CSVVGTSFANEQFF. Written as DNA, the CDR3 is TGCAGCGTCGTTGGGACTAGCTTTGCCAATGAGCAGTTCTTC.

CDR3 amino acids: CASSDYGAGTQPVSSGANVLTF. Here the CDR3 DNA reads TGTGCCAGCAGTGACTACGGTGCGGGGACCCAACCGGTGTCCTCTGGGGCCAACGTCCTGACTTTC. V and J are TRBV6-4 and TRBJ2-6, with D possibly being TRBD2 (6 bases). CDR1 is MRHNA, CDR2 SNTAGT, per germline. CDR3 length equals 22 residues. Trimming took off 1 base at V and 0 bases at J, with 25 bases between the two ends.

Concerning this clone itself: Germline is not matched at one junction end, which may reflect a read error. This chain joins TRBV28 and TRBJ2-7; a possible D gene is TRBD1 (8 bases). Per germline, CDR1 MDHEN and CDR2 SYDVKM. The CDR3 covers 11 residues. This CDR3 reads CASSSNSQGGF. In DNA form, the CDR3 reads TGTGCCAGCAGTTCAAACTCACAGGGGGGGTTC.